A single sample gave rise to the 5 T cell receptor beta chains below, sequenced in a study of human T cells and chemical hapten exposure. The time point: patch test 2, 6 weeks after DPC sensitization. Sample treatment: therapeutic diphenylcyclopropenone sensitization with weekly scalp DPC. Each CDR3 protein is one row after TCRdb ran MiXCR on the RACE reads. Altogether roughly 54,000 distinct CDR3 sequences are present, about 10% being singletons, with the ten largest covering less than 2%. The specimen comprised whole blood, sampled in connection with sensitization to the hapten diphenylcyclopropenone (DPC). These receptors came from a woman in her fifties or sixties with alopecia areata. Some clones in this sample may be carry-over from other donors' samples.

This clonotype was seen at least ten times. The chain is built from TRBV11-2 and TRBJ1-5; no firm D call. Per the germline V gene, CDR1 is SGHAT and CDR2 is FQNNGV. Deletions cut 5 bases from V and 7 bases from J, with 12 bases between. The CDR3 contains 13 residues. CDR3: CASSQQVRQPQHF. Written as DNA, the CDR3 is TGTGCCAGCAGCCAGCAGGTCCGACAGCCCCAGCATTTT.

This clonotype was found a few times. The V call is TRBV5-5, the J call TRBJ2-7; D may be TRBD2 (6 bases). V was clipped by 4 bases and J by 0 bases, with 20 bases between them. CDR1 is SGHKS, CDR2 YYEKEE, per germline (reference sequence). There are 17 residues in the CDR3. The CDR3 reads CASSRRRGDGSSYEQYF. Here the CDR3 DNA reads TGTGCCAGCAGCCGCAGGCGGGGCGATGGGAGCTCCTACGAGCAGTACTTC.

This clonotype was observed a handful of times. This sequence joins TRBV28 and TRBJ2-7, with 14 bases that match TRBD2. V shed 5 bases, J shed 4 bases, and the junction held 4 bases outside the gene matches. CDR1 MDHEN and CDR2 SYDVKM come from the germline V gene. There are 15 residues in the CDR3. The CDR3 sequence is CASSLGTSGSYEQYF. The CDR3 nucleotides are TGTGCCAGCAGTCTTGGGACTAGCGGGAGTTACGAGCAGTACTTC.

The V call is TRBV29-1, the J call TRBJ1-1, with 8 bases that match TRBD1. CDR3 length: 14 residues. Germline values: CDR1 SQVTM, CDR2 ANQGSEA. The V segment lost 5 bases and the J segment 8 bases; nucleotides outside the gene matches: 13. Here the CDR3 DNA reads TGCAGCGTTAATCGGGACAGGCAATCTCTCGAAGCTTTCTTT. Translation gives CSVNRDRQSLEAFF.

This clonotype was observed a handful of times. This chain connects TRBV7-8 to TRBJ2-1; D is unclear. Germline V gene lookup returns CDR1 SGHVS and CDR2 FQNEAQ. CDR3 size: 14 residues. Trimming cost V 5 bases and J 0 bases, with 8 bases left between them. DNA for the CDR3: TGTGCCAGCAGCATGACAAGCTCCTACAATGAGCAGTTCTTC. Protein sequence: CASSMTSSYNEQFF.